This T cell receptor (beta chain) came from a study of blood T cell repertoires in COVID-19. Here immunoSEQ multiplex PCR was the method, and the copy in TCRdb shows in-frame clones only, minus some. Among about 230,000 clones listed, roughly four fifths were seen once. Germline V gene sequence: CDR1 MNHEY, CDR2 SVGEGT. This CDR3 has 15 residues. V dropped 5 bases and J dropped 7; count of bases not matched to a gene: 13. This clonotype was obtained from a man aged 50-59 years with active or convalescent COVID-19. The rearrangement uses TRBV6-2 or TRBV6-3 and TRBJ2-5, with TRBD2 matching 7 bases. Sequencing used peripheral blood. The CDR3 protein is CASSRSPGGGGTQYF. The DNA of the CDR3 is TGTGCCAGCAGTCGATCTCCCGGTGGCGGGGGGACCCAGTACTTC.